The clone carrying this T cell receptor beta chain was seen a few times. Its antigen is undetermined. One entry per CDR3 protein results from TCRdb running MiXCR on the 5' RACE reads. The sample has about 280,000 distinct CDR3 sequences, more than 6.5% seen once. The sample originates from a study of identical twins. Overall study findings and caveats: While abundant cord blood beta clonotypes carried fewer insertions, memory repertoires showed no such pattern. Interpretation of the results relied on cross-sectional statistical analysis and not on following the same donors. With monozygotic twins, out-of-frame TCR alpha sharing exceeded what models estimated.

Every one of the donors was a healthy Caucasian. CDR1 and CDR2 from the germline V gene are SNHLY and FYNNEI. This CDR3 is 14 amino acids long. V was clipped by 2 bases and J by 5 bases; unmatched bases: 1. These same data were also listed under a study on yellow fever vaccine responses in identical twins.

The sequenced sample was memory (CD45RO+) T cells sorted from blood. This clonotype was sampled from a young woman in good health. V gene TRBV2 combines with J gene TRBJ2-5; 11 bases are a match to TRBD2. The CDR3: CASSETSGGETQYF. CDR3 DNA sequence: TGTGCCAGCAGTGAAACTAGCGGGGGCGAGACCCAGTACTTC.